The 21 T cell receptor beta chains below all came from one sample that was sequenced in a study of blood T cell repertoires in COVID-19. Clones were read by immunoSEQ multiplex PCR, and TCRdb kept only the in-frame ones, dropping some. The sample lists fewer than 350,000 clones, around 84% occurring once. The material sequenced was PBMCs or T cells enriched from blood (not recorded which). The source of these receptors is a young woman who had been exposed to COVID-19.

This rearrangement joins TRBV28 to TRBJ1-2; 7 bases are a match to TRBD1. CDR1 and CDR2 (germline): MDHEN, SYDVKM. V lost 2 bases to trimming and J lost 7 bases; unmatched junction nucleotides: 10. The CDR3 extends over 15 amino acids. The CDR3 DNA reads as TGTGCCAGCAGTTTACGGAGGGGGCTTTTAAGTGGCTACACCTTC. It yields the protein CASSLRRGLLSGYTF.

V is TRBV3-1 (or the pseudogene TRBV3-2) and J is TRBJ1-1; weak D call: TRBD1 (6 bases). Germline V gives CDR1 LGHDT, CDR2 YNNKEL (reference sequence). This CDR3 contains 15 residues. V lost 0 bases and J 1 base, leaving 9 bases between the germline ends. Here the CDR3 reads CASSQEPGENTEAFF. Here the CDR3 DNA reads TGTGCCAGCAGCCAAGAACCAGGGGAGAACACTGAAGCTTTCTTT.

The CDR3, as DNA: TGCGCCAGCAGCTTGGGGGAGACCCTACAAGGGTCACCCCTCCACTTT. Its translation: CASSLGETLQGSPLHF. This rearrangement joins TRBV5-1 to TRBJ1-6, with D unresolved. CDR3 size: 16 residues. Per the germline V gene, CDR1 is SGHRS and CDR2 is YFSETQ. V lost 0 bases to trimming and J lost 10 bases, with 17 bases between them.

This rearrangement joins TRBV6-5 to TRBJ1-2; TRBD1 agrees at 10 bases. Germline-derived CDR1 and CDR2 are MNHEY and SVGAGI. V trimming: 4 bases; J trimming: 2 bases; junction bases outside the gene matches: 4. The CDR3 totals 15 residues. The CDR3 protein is CASSSDRGRNYGYTF. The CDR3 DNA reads TGTGCCAGCAGTTCCGACAGGGGGCGGAACTATGGCTACACCTTC.

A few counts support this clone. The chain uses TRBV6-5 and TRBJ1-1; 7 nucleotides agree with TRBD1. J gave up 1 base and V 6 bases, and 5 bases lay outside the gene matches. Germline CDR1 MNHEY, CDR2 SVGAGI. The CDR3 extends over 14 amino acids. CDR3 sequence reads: CASRTGVRNTEAFF. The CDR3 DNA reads TGTGCCAGCAGAACAGGGGTACGGAACACTGAAGCTTTCTTT.

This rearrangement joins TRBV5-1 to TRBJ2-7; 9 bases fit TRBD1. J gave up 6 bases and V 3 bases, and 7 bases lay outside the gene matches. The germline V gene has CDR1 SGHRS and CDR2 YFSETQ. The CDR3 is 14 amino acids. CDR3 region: CASSSDRGGGEQYF. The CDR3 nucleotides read TGCGCCAGCAGCTCGGACAGGGGAGGTGGCGAGCAGTACTTC. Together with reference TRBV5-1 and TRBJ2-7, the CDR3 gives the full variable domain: KAGVTQTPRYLIKTRGQQVTLSCSPISGHRSVSWYQQTPGQGLQFLFEYFSETQRNKGNFPGRFSGRQFSNSRSEMNVSTLELGDSALYLCASSSDRGGGEQYFGPGTRLTVT.

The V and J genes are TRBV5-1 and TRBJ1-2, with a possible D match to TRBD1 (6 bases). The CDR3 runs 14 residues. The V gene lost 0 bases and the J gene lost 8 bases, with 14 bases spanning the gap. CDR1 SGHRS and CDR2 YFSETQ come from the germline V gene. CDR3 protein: CASSLERGSEGYTF. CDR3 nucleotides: TGCGCCAGCAGCTTGGAAAGGGGGTCGGAAGGCTACACCTTC. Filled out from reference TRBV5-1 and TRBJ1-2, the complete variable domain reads KAGVTQTPRYLIKTRGQQVTLSCSPISGHRSVSWYQQTPGQGLQFLFEYFSETQRNKGNFPGRFSGRQFSNSRSEMNVSTLELGDSALYLCASSLERGSEGYTFGSGTRLTVV.

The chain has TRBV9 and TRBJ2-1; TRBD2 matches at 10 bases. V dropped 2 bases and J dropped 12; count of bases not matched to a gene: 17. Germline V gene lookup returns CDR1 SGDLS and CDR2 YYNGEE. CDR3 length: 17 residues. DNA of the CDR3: TGTGCCAGCAGCGTTGATGTCGGGACTAGCGTTATCACGGCGCAGTTCTTC. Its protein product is CASSVDVGTSVITAQFF.

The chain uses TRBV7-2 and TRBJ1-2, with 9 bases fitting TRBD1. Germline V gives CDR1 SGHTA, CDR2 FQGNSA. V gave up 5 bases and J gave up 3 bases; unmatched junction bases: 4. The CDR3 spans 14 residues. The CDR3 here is CASSPGQGYYGYTF. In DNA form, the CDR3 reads TGTGCCAGCAGCCCCGGACAGGGGTACTATGGCTACACCTTC.

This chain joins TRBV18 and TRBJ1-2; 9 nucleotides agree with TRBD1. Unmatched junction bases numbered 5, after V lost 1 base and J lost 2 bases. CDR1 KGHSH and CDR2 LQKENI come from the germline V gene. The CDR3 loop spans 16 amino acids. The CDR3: CASSPRPGTGNYGYTF. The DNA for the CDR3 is TGTGCCAGCTCACCACGCCCTGGGACAGGGAACTATGGCTACACCTTC.

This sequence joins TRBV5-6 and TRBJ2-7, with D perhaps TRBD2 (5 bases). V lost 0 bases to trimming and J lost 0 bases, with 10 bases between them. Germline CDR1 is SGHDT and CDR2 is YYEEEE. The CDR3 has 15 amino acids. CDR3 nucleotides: TGTGCCAGCAGCTTGGGAGTAGCGTACTCCTACGAGCAGTACTTC. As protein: CASSLGVAYSYEQYF. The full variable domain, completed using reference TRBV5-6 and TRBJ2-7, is DAGVTQSPTHLIKTRGQQVTLRCSPKSGHDTVSWYQQALGQGPQFIFQYYEEEERQRGNFPDRFSGHQFPNYSSELNVNALLLGDSALYLCASSLGVAYSYEQYFGPGTRLTVT.

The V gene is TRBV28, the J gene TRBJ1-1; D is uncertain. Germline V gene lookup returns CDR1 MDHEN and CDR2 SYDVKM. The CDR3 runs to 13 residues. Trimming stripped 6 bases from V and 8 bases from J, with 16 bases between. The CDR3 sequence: CASRRGLASEAFF. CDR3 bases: TGTGCCAGCAGAAGAGGGTTAGCATCCGAAGCTTTCTTT.

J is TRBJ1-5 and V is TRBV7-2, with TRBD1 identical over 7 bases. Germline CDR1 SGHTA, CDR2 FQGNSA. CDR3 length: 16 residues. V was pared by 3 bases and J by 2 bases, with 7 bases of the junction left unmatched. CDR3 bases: TGTGCCAGCAGCTTTGGACAGGAGTTGGGCAATCAGCCCCAGCATTTT. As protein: CASSFGQELGNQPQHF.

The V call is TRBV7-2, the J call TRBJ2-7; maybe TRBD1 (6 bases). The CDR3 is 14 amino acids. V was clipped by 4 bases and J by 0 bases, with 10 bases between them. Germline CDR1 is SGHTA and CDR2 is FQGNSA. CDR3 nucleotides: TGTGCCAGCAGCTCCCGGACAGCCTCCTACGAGCAGTACTTC. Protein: CASSSRTASYEQYF. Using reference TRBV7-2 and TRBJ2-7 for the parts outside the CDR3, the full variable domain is GAGVSQSPSNKVTEKGKDVELRCDPISGHTALYWYRQSLGQGLEFLIYFQGNSAPDKSGLPSDRFSAERTGGSVSTLTIQRTQQEDSAVYLCASSSRTASYEQYFGPGTRLTVT.

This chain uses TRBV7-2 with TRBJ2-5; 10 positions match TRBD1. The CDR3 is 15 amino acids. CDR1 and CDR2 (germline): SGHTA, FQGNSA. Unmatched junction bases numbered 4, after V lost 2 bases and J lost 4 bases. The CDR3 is CASSLLTGGAETQYF. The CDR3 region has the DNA TGTGCCAGCAGCTTATTGACAGGGGGCGCAGAGACCCAGTACTTC.

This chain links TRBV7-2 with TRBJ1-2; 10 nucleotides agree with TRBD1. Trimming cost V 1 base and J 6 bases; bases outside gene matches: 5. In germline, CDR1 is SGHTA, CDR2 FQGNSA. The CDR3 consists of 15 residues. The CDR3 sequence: CASSLDLGTGDGYTF. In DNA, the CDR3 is TGTGCCAGCAGCTTAGACTTGGGGACAGGGGATGGCTACACCTTC.

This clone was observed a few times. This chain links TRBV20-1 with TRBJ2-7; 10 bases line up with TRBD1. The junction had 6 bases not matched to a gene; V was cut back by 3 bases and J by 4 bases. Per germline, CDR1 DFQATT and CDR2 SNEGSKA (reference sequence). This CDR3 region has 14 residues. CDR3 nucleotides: TGCAGTGCTAGTGGGACAGGGGATCGGTACGAGCAGTACTTC. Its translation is CSASGTGDRYEQYF.

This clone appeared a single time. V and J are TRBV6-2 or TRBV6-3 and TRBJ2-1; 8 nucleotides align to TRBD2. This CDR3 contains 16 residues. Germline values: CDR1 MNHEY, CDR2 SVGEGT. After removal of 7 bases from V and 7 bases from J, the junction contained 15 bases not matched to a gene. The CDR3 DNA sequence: TGTGCCAGCAACCCCAGCGGTCGCCGGGGGGGTAATGAGCAGTTCTTC. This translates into CASNPSGRRGGNEQFF.

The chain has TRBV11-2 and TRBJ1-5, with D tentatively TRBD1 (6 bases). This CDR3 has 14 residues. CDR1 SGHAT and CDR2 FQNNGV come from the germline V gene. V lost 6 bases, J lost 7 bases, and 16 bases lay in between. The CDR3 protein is CASSQGGRGQPQHF. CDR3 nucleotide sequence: TGTGCCAGCAGTCAAGGGGGGAGGGGACAGCCCCAGCATTTT.

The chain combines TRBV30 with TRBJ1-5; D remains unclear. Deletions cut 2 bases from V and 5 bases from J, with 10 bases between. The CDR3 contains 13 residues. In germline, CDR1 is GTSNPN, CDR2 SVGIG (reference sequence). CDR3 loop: CAWSKMGDQPQHF. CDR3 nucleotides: TGTGCCTGGAGTAAAATGGGCGATCAGCCCCAGCATTTT.

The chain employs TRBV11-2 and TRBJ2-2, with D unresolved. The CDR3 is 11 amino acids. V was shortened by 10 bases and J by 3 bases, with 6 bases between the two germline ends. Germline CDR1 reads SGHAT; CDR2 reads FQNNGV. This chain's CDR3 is CATEDTGELFF. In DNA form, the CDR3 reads TGTGCCACCGAGGACACCGGGGAGCTGTTTTTT.